The 3 T cell receptor beta chains below were found in one sample sequenced in a study of CD8+ T cells in alopecia areata. Specified treatment: oral pan-JAK inhibitor, 5-10 mg twice daily. Extraction of RNA preceded its reverse transcription into cDNA, which served as the sequencing template. Some clones are missing from TCRdb's copy, which holds only in-frame ones; the method was immunoSEQ multiplex PCR. Of about 200,000 clones listed, roughly two fifths were seen once; the top ten hold roughly 0.5%. Sequencing was performed on CD4+ T cells sorted from blood, taken at approximately week 31, from a patient treated with tofacitinib. The receptors were gathered from a human donor with alopecia areata.

This clone was picked up a small number of times. V is TRBV29-1 and J is TRBJ2-7; no definite D call. The germline V and J ends were trimmed by 0 bases and 9 bases, with 9 bases remaining between them. This CDR3 comprises 11 residues. CDR1 is SQVTM and CDR2 is ANQGSEA in the germline V gene. CDR3 in amino acids: CSVEERLGQYF. The CDR3 nucleotides are TGCAGCGTTGAAGAACGGCTCGGGCAGTACTTC.

The chain links TRBV7-2 to TRBJ2-4, with 12 bases lining up with TRBD2. Germline loops: CDR1 SGHTA, CDR2 FQGNSA. The CDR3 sequence is 17 residues long. V dropped 4 bases and J dropped 8; count of bases not matched to a gene: 12. CDR3 amino acids: CASSSTTSGSAMDIQYF. The DNA of the CDR3 is TGTGCCAGCAGCTCGACGACTAGCGGGAGCGCTATGGACATTCAGTACTTC.

The rearrangement joins TRBV7-2 to TRBJ2-5; D unclear. V gave up 5 bases and J gave up 5 bases, with 15 bases separating them. Germline V lookup: CDR1 SGHTA, CDR2 FQGNSA. The length of the CDR3 is 14 residues. The CDR3 sequence: CASSVTRREETQYF. Written as DNA, the CDR3 is TGTGCCAGCAGCGTAACGAGAAGAGAGGAGACCCAGTACTTC.